These 5 T cell receptor beta chains were sequenced from one sample in a study of blood T cell repertoires in COVID-19. Produced via immunoSEQ multiplex PCR; TCRdb's table is partial and in-frame only. Of approximately 37,000 clones in the sample, approximately 85% were seen once. Sequenced material: peripheral blood. The origin of the receptors is a man in his 60s with active or convalescent COVID-19.

Of note for this clone: This sample includes further DNA sequences coding for the same CDR3. J is TRBJ2-5 and V is TRBV7-2, with D possibly being TRBD2 (6 bases). V was pared by 1 base and J by 2 bases, with 8 bases between. The CDR3 totals 14 residues. Germline values: CDR1 SGHTA, CDR2 FQGNSA. CDR3 bases: TGTGCCAGCAGCTTAGTTCGGGGGCAAGAGACCCAGTACTTC. Encoded protein: CASSLVRGQETQYF. Based on the CDR3 plus reference TRBV7-2 and TRBJ2-5, the full variable domain is GAGVSQSPSNKVTEKGKDVELRCDPISGHTALYWYRQSLGQGLEFLIYFQGNSAPDKSGLPSDRFSAERTGGSVSTLTIQRTQQEDSAVYLCASSLVRGQETQYFGPGTRLLVL.

The CDR3 region is CASSIGQGAVDTQYF. The DNA for the CDR3 is TGCGCCAGCAGTATTGGACAGGGGGCGGTAGATACGCAGTATTTT. The chain recombines TRBV5-1 with TRBJ2-3; 11 bases line up with TRBD1. The CDR3 contains 15 residues. V shed 5 bases, J shed 5 bases, and the junction held 7 bases outside the gene matches. Germline values: CDR1 SGHRS, CDR2 YFSETQ.

CDR3 sequence reads: CASSAAGAYYGTQYF. The CDR3 nucleotides are TGTGCCAGCAGCGCTGCGGGGGCTTACTATGGGACCCAGTACTTC. J is TRBJ2-5 and V is TRBV9; tentative D call: TRBD2 (7 bases). This CDR3 is built from 15 residues. Per germline, CDR1 SGDLS and CDR2 YYNGEE. Trimming removed 3 bases at V and 7 bases at J, with 19 bases between.

The rearrangement links TRBV4-1 to TRBJ1-6; 8 bases map to TRBD1. V lost 0 bases to trimming and J lost 10 bases; unmatched junction nucleotides: 5. CDR3 length: 15 residues. Germline assignment: CDR1 MGHRA and CDR2 YSYEKL. This CDR3 is CASSQEQQGGSPLHF. CDR3 nucleotide sequence: TGCGCCAGCAGCCAAGAACAACAGGGGGGGTCACCCCTCCACTTT.

The V and J genes are TRBV10-1 and TRBJ2-1, with 8 bases identical to TRBD1. The CDR3 consists of 15 residues. Per the germline V gene, CDR1 is WNHNN and CDR2 is SYGVQD (reference sequence). Trimming at V came to 1 base and at J to 6 bases, leaving 5 bases not matched to a gene. CDR3 coding DNA: TGCGCCAGCAGTGAGTTAGTGACAGGGGTCAATGAGCAGTTCTTC. Protein sequence: CASSELVTGVNEQFF.